These 3 T cell receptor beta chains were all obtained from the same sample, sequenced in a study of blood T cell repertoires in COVID-19. The method was immunoSEQ multiplex PCR; TCRdb's version includes in-frame clones alone and lacks a portion of them. The sample consists of just over 300,000 clones, 85% to 90% of them appearing once. The source material was PBMCs or T cells enriched from blood (not recorded which). Every receptor here comes from a man aged 25-45 years who had recovered from COVID-19.

V and J are TRBV18 and TRBJ1-4; no clear D gene. Trimming cost V 2 bases and J 6 bases, with 7 bases left between them. Germline V lookup: CDR1 KGHSH, CDR2 LQKENI. The CDR3 length is 13 residues. The CDR3 protein is CASSPGRDEKLFF. The CDR3 DNA sequence: TGTGCCAGCTCACCAGGGCGGGATGAAAAACTGTTTTTT.

The gene calls are TRBV2 and TRBJ1-2; 7 bases fit TRBD1. The V and J ends lost 6 bases and 2 bases, in that order; junction bases with no gene match: 9. Germline CDR1 reads SNHLY; CDR2 reads FYNNEI. The CDR3 consists of 15 residues. Written as DNA, the CDR3 is TGTGCCAGCAGGGTGGGACAGTCACGAAACTATGGCTACACCTTC. This translates into CASRVGQSRNYGYTF. Together with reference TRBV2 and TRBJ1-2, the CDR3 gives the full variable domain: EPEVTQTPSHQVTQMGQEVILRCVPISNHLYFYWYRQILGQKVEFLVSFYNNEISEKSEIFDDQFSVERPDGSNFTLKIRSTKLEDSAMYFCASRVGQSRNYGYTFGSGTRLTVV.

This chain uses TRBV30 with TRBJ1-5, with a weak D call TRBD1 (6 bases). CDR1 and CDR2 (germline): GTSNPN, SVGIG (reference sequence). V shed 2 bases and J shed 7 bases, with 12 bases lying between them. The CDR3 contains 13 residues. The CDR3 protein is CAWSYGGGQPQHF. The DNA of the CDR3 is TGTGCCTGGAGTTATGGGGGGGGCCAGCCCCAGCATTTT.